This T cell receptor (beta chain) was documented in a study of blood T cell repertoires in COVID-19 (dated by TCRdb to the early 2020s). Looking at the study overall: Samples covering the acute and convalescent phases of COVID-19 were provided by collaborators in the United States, Italy and Spain. The material from the prospective study consisted of cDNA or gDNA derived from T cells, B-cell-depleted T cells, or PBMCs. Deeply sampled blood TCRbeta repertoires from subjects exposed to, actively infected with, or recovered from COVID-19 were included in the dataset. Samples came from the ongoing ImmuneRACE study (first 160 participants) plus 1,254 subjects from 6 global collaborators. The sample metadata nearly always contained a de-identified subject ID, COVID-19 status, age in years and sex. The repertoires were released in a freely available public database intended as a resource for research on the immune response to SARS-CoV-2. HLA class I and class II types, where available, came from metadata supplied by the sample provider rather than from assay-based typing.

In Seattle, one collaborating source enrolled patients while the infection was active and tracked those patients longitudinally over the course of disease. The collaborating institutions used their own protocols to collect whole blood in K2EDTA tubes. For TCRbeta analysis, collaborators shipped samples in one of three forms: frozen whole blood, isolated PBMCs, or DNA extracted from either of those sample types. According to the germline V gene, CDR1 reads KGHSH and CDR2 reads LQKENI. Taken from cysteine to phenylalanine, the CDR3 has 15 residues. Only the CDR3 DNA stays, 45 bases, in frame from base 1. Trimming takes 3 bases off V and 0 bases off J; junction bases not matched to a gene: 1. Broader findings and caveats from the paper: The amount of clinical and demographic metadata varied by source and participant and was provided uncurated.

TCRbeta CDR3 regions were amplified from genomic DNA by means of the immunoSEQ Assay, a bias-controlled multiplex PCR. The study's processing was this. Nucleated cell counts per sample were estimated from amplification of reference gene primers within the assay. Sequence reads were collapsed and filtered to measure the absolute abundance of every unique TCRbeta CDR3 rearrangement. For each sample, productive Simpson clonality was calculated by taking the square root of Simpson's diversity index across productive rearrangements. TCRdb holds this immuneACCESS table with in-frame rearrangements only. Some clones are missing; in checked studies, unresolved V genes explain under half, and the rest has no known cause. That table gives V, J and clone size, and the DNA gave D and trimming. This sample holds nearly 250,000 clones; about 82% were observed only once. The ten largest account for 5.5% to 6.5% of the sample.

On this clone itself: Its antigen has not been determined. Qualities for individual bases were not recorded, and no much larger clone is one base off.

The chain is made from TRBV18 and TRBJ1-1; 10 junctional bases match TRBD1. The sequencing sample was made of peripheral blood. The clonotype was recovered from a woman older than 75 with COVID-19, enrolled during active disease. In nucleotides, the sequence is TGTGCCAGCTCACCGGGACAGGGGATGAACACTGAAGCTTTCTTT. Translation gives CASSPGQGMNTEAFF.